This T cell receptor (beta chain) was retrieved from a study of OX40 agonist ivuxolimab in advanced cancers. About the research overall: The patients received agonistic anti-OX40 (CD134) antibody ivuxolimab. Partial responses were observed in three patients, of whom one had hepatocellular carcinoma and two had cutaneous melanoma. Patients were dosed intravenously with ivuxolimab at 0.01 to 10 mg/kg every 2 weeks. Whole-study results and caveats: CD8+ T cells showed, on average, more clonal expansion than CD4+ cells.

Comment on this clone: What it binds is unknown.

The ends lost 3 bases at V and 2 bases at J; junction bases unmatched: 5. The germline CDR1 and CDR2 sequences are SGDLS and YYNGEE. The CDR3 covers 15 residues. TCRdb keeps only in-frame clones here, not all; method: immunoSEQ multiplex PCR. The profile covers approximately 13,000 clones, with roughly three quarters appearing a single time and about 17% taken by the ten largest. The sequenced sample was CD4+ or CD8+ T cells sorted from blood, obtained in a trial of the OX40 agonist ivuxolimab. This sequence was found in an adult with an advanced solid tumor such as melanoma, head and neck, liver or kidney cancer. The chain recombines TRBV9 with TRBJ2-7, with 10 bases lining up with TRBD2. The CDR3 here is CASSEGTSDTYEQYF. CDR3 nucleotides: TGTGCCAGCAGCGAGGGGACTAGCGATACCTACGAGCAGTACTTC.